Each of the 13 T cell receptor beta chains below was sequenced from the same sample in a study of blood T cell repertoires in COVID-19. The data were produced by immunoSEQ multiplex PCR, yet TCRdb's version contains in-frame clones alone and is incomplete. The sample has 25,000 to 30,000 clones, over 75% seen once; the top ten hold 25% to 30%. Sequencing was performed on peripheral blood. The receptors shown here come from a woman of 80 years or more with COVID-19, enrolled during active disease.

The chain is built from TRBV29-1 and TRBJ1-2, with TRBD1 as a possible D gene (6 bases). Germline loops: CDR1 SQVTM, CDR2 ANQGSEA. The CDR3 contains 13 residues. V was shortened by 3 bases and J by 8 bases, with 16 bases between the two germline ends. CDR3 nucleotide sequence: TGCAGCGTTGAGGAGGACAGAGTTAACGGCTACACCTTC. It specifies CSVEEDRVNGYTF.

Only one count was recorded for this clone. The chain couples TRBV9 to TRBJ2-3; D is unclear. The CDR3 runs to 13 residues. V lost 1 base and J lost 0, with 3 bases in between. Germline assignment: CDR1 SGDLS and CDR2 YYNGEE. The CDR3 DNA reads as TGTGCCAGCAGCGTATTAAGCACAGATACGCAGTATTTT. Translating it yields CASSVLSTDTQYF.

This chain connects TRBV12-2 to TRBJ2-5; the table's TRBD1 call for D was not verified on the DNA. TRBV12-2 is marked as a pseudogene. The length of the CDR3 is 18 residues. CDR3 region: CASRLPCNAGTGEGTQYF. The CDR3, as DNA: TGTGCAAGTCGCTTACCCTGTAACGCCGGGACAGGGGAAGGGACCCAGTACTTC.

The sample holds one count of this clone. The rearrangement links TRBV5-1 to TRBJ2-7; 9 nucleotides match TRBD2. The length of the CDR3 is 14 residues. V lost 7 bases and J lost 7; bases outside the gene matches: 12. Germline V gene lookup returns CDR1 SGHRS and CDR2 YFSETQ. The CDR3 DNA follows: TGCGCCAGCGCGCAAACGAGCGGGGGGACTGAGCAGTACTTC. It specifies CASAQTSGGTEQYF. Together with reference TRBV5-1 and TRBJ2-7, the CDR3 gives the full variable domain: KAGVTQTPRYLIKTRGQQVTLSCSPISGHRSVSWYQQTPGQGLQFLFEYFSETQRNKGNFPGRFSGRQFSNSRSEMNVSTLELGDSALYLCASAQTSGGTEQYFGPGTRLTVT.

This rearrangement joins TRBV30 to TRBJ1-6, with TRBD1 matching 7 bases. This CDR3 contains 14 residues. Germline V gives CDR1 GTSNPN, CDR2 SVGIG (reference sequence). V gave up 2 bases and J gave up 7 bases; unmatched junction bases: 5. The CDR3 loop reads CAWSSGQLNSPLHF. The CDR3 nucleotides are TGTGCCTGGAGTTCGGGACAGTTAAATTCACCCCTCCACTTT.

The chain is built from TRBV19 and TRBJ1-5; D perhaps matches TRBD1 (6 bases). CDR3 length: 15 amino acids. Per the germline V gene, CDR1 is LNHDA and CDR2 is SQIVND (reference sequence). Between the trimmed V and J ends, which lost 3 bases and 4 bases, there was a span of 13 bases. CDR3 sequence (DNA): TGTGCCAGTAGTATTTCGTGGCAGGGGAATCAGCCCCAGCATTTT. It translates to CASSISWQGNQPQHF.

This clone was seen more than once but under ten times. This chain links TRBV5-1 with TRBJ1-5; 7 bases are shared with TRBD1. The CDR3 has 14 residues. J gave up 4 bases and V 2 bases, and 3 bases lay outside the gene matches. Germline CDR1 and CDR2: SGHRS and YFSETQ. CDR3 sequence reads: CASSFGTDNQPQHF. The CDR3 coding sequence is TGCGCCAGCAGCTTCGGGACAGATAATCAGCCCCAGCATTTT.

The chain carries TRBV7-2 and TRBJ1-5; D possibly corresponds to TRBD1 (6 bases). V dropped 1 base and J dropped 4 bases, with 11 bases sitting between them. Germline V gene data show CDR1 as SGHTA and CDR2 as FQGNSA. The CDR3 loop spans 15 amino acids. The DNA for the CDR3 is TGTGCCAGCAGCTTAGAACAGGGACCTAATCAGCCCCAGCATTTT. The encoded protein is CASSLEQGPNQPQHF.

The chain has TRBV19 and TRBJ2-1, with a tentative D call TRBD2 (7 bases). The CDR3 is 15 amino acids. V lost 4 bases and J 4 bases, leaving 14 bases between the germline ends. Germline CDR1 reads LNHDA; CDR2 reads SQIVND (reference sequence). The CDR3 bases are TGTGCCAGTAGTAGTTTCGGGGGGACATACAATGAGCAGTTCTTC. Protein sequence: CASSSFGGTYNEQFF.

The J gene is TRBJ1-5, the V gene TRBV15; a weak D match, TRBD1 (5 bases). This CDR3 contains 15 residues. The germline gives CDR1 LNHNV, CDR2 YYDKDF (reference sequence). The germline V and J ends were trimmed by 0 bases and 1 base, with 7 bases remaining between them. The CDR3 reads CATSRDRQSNQPQHF. The CDR3 nucleotides are TGTGCCACCAGCAGAGATCGACAGAGCAATCAGCCCCAGCATTTT.

This clone was seen just once. The V call is TRBV6-5, the J call TRBJ1-1; 9 bases agree with TRBD1. CDR1 and CDR2 (germline): MNHEY, SVGAGI. The length of the CDR3 is 14 residues. With V trimmed by 5 bases and J by 10 bases, 11 bases remained unmatched. In DNA form, the CDR3 reads TGTGCCAGCAGTCCTCCAGGGGGACAGGGTAGAGCTTTCTTT. Amino acid sequence: CASSPPGGQGRAFF.

Only a few counts were recorded for this clone. V and J are TRBV7-3 and TRBJ2-1; the D gene is possibly TRBD2 (5 bases). Trimming removed 4 bases at V and 1 base at J, with 11 bases between. Germline loops: CDR1 SGHTA, CDR2 FQGTGA. The length of the CDR3 is 15 residues. The CDR3 loop reads CASSSGSESYNEQFF. The DNA for the CDR3 is TGTGCCAGCAGCTCGGGGTCGGAGTCCTACAATGAGCAGTTCTTC.

This clone was detected a few times. This chain links TRBV3-1 (or the pseudogene TRBV3-2) with TRBJ1-2; 12 bases fit TRBD1. Germline V gene sequence: CDR1 LGHDT, CDR2 YNNKEL (reference sequence). Trimming cost V 4 bases and J 7 bases; bases outside gene matches: 10. The CDR3 is 16 residues long. DNA for the CDR3: TGTGCCAGCAGCCCCAACCGGGGACAGGGGGCGGGTGGCTACACCTTC. Protein sequence: CASSPNRGQGAGGYTF.